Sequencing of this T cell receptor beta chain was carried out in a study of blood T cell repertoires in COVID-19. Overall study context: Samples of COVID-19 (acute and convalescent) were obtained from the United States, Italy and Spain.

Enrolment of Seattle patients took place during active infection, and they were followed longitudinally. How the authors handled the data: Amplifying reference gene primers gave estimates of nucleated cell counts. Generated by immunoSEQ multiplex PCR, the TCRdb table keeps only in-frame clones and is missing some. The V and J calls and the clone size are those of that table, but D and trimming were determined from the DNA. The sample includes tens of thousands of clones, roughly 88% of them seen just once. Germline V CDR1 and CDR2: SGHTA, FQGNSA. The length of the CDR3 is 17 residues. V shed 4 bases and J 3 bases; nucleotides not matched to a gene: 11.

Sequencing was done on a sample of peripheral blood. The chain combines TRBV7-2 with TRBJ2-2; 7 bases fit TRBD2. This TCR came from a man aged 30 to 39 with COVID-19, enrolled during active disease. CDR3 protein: CASSSPDGGRHTGELFF. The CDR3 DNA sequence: TGTGCCAGCAGCTCCCCCGACGGGGGGAGGCACACCGGGGAGCTGTTTTTT.